Listed below are T cell receptor beta chains from one sample, sequenced in a study of graft-versus-host responses after intestinal transplantation. The antigens of these receptors remain unknown. Some clones are missing from TCRdb's copy, which holds only in-frame ones; the method was immunoSEQ multiplex PCR. The sample lists 85,000 to 100,000 clones, under 95% seen once, with around 0.07% in the top ten. Sequencing used unstimulated CD8+ T cells sorted from spleen or lymph node cells, obtained before transplant. Receptors originate from a human donor who was the organ donor for an intestinal transplant. The CDR3 runs from the conserved cysteine through the conserved F or W. D genes are given only for firm matches. Clone size, where shown, is once, few, many, or a class for clones that have expanded.

clone size | J gene | V gene | D gene | CDR3 protein | CDR3 DNA
- | TRBJ2-7 | TRBV9 | - | CARIKLRAQICEQYF | TGTGCCAGGATCAAACTGAGGGCTCAAATTTGCGAGCAGTACTTC
- | TRBJ2-7 | TRBV10-1 | - | CASSGSVTYEQYF | TGCGCCAGCAGTGGGAGCGTCACCTACGAGCAGTACTTC
- | TRBJ2-7 | TRBV7-3 | TRBD2 | CASSLTKTGGRNEQYF | TGTGCCAGCAGCTTAACGAAAACGGGAGGTAGGAACGAGCAGTACTTC
- | TRBJ2-7 | TRBV29-1 | TRBD2 | CSVEYYIRGDGGRGSYEQYF | TGCAGCGTTGAGTATTACATTCGGGGGGATGGCGGGAGAGGGTCCTACGAGCAGTACTTC
- | TRBJ2-7 | TRBV30 | TRBD1 | CAWNQGVEQYF | TGTGCCTGGAATCAGGGGGTCGAGCAGTACTTC
- | TRBJ2-7 | TRBV27 | TRBD2 | CATEAGGGSRSYEQYF | TGTGCCACCGAGGCGGGGGGAGGCTCTAGGAGTTACGAGCAGTACTTC
- | TRBJ2-7 | TRBV20-1 | TRBD1 | CSAGTGYEQYF | TGCAGTGCTGGGACAGGCTACGAGCAGTACTTC
- | TRBJ2-3 | TRBV19 | - | CASSLSTDTQYF | TGTGCCAGTAGTCTGAGCACAGATACGCAGTATTTT
once | TRBJ2-1 | TRBV7-8 | TRBD2 | CASSPRVERGLNEQFF | TGTGCCAGCAGCCCTAGAGTGGAGCGGGGACTCAATGAGCAGTTCTTC
- | TRBJ1-2 | TRBV7-2 | TRBD1 | CASSLTGDHYGYTF | TGTGCCAGCAGCTTGACAGGGGACCACTATGGCTACACCTTC
once | TRBJ1-1 | TRBV7-9 | - | CAGSVTMSTEAFF | TGTGCCGGCAGCGTAACCATGAGCACTGAAGCTTTCTTT
- | TRBJ2-7 | TRBV4-1 | TRBD2 | CASSPTNGLALEQYF | TGCGCCAGCAGCCCAACAAACGGACTAGCATTGGAGCAGTACTTC
- | TRBJ2-7 | TRBV4-2 | - | CASSQVAGSSYEQYF | TGTGCCAGCAGCCAAGTGGCGGGGAGCTCCTACGAGCAGTACTTC
- | TRBJ1-1 | TRBV20-1 | TRBD1 | CSARDSGEAFF | TGCAGTGCTCGGGACAGCGGTGAAGCTTTCTTT
- | TRBJ1-5 | TRBV27 | TRBD1 | CASSPQRRDRGLMQHF | TGTGCCAGCAGCCCGCAAAGAAGGGACAGGGGCCTAATGCAGCATTTT
- | TRBJ2-1 | TRBV6-7 | TRBD2 | CASRRSGTSGRLCGSYNEQFF | TGTGCCAGCAGGAGGTCCGGGACTAGCGGGAGGCTGTGCGGGTCCTACAATGAGCAGTTCTTC
- | TRBJ1-2 | TRBV7-3 | - | CASSPSGGGGYGYTF | TGTGCCAGCAGCCCGAGCGGGGGCGGTGGCTATGGCTACACCTTC
- | TRBJ1-1 | TRBV4-2 | TRBD1 | CASSPGAGRGTEAFF | TGTGCCAGCAGCCCAGGAGCGGGCAGGGGGACTGAAGCTTTCTTT
- | TRBJ2-7 | TRBV6-1 | TRBD2 | CASSVGGGPGYEQYF | TGTGCCAGCAGTGTTGGCGGGGGTCCGGGCTACGAGCAGTACTTC
- | TRBJ2-3 | TRBV5-5 | TRBD2 | CASSVIAGGPSTDTQYF | TGTGCCAGCAGCGTCATAGCGGGAGGGCCTTCCACAGATACGCAGTATTTT
- | TRBJ2-3 | TRBV11-3 | TRBD1 | CASSLDWTGGADTQYF | TGTGCCAGCAGCTTAGATTGGACAGGGGGCGCAGATACGCAGTATTTT
- | TRBJ1-2 | TRBV29-1 | - | CSVEGGTMDYGYTF | TGCAGCGTTGAAGGCGGTACCATGGACTATGGCTACACCTTC
- | TRBJ2-3 | TRBV4-2 | - | CASSQEGRGTDTQYF | TGTGCCAGCAGCCAAGAAGGTCGGGGCACAGATACGCAGTATTTT
- | TRBJ2-3 | TRBV18 | TRBD2 | CASSNSGGSTDTQYF | TGTGCCAGCTCAAATAGCGGGGGGAGCACAGATACGCAGTATTTT
- | TRBJ1-1 | TRBV18 | - | CASSPPPLGATEAFF | TGTGCCAGCTCACCACCTCCTTTAGGGGCCACTGAAGCTTTCTTT
few | TRBJ2-7 | TRBV4-1 | TRBD2 | CASSLTSGGPYEQYF | TGCGCCAGCAGCTTAACTAGCGGGGGGCCCTACGAGCAGTACTTC
- | TRBJ1-1 | TRBV20-1 | - | CSDIKNTEAFF | TGCAGTGACATTAAGAACACTGAAGCTTTCTTT
- | TRBJ1-1 | TRBV6-1 | - | CASSNGNTEAFF | TGTGCCAGCAGTAACGGGAACACTGAAGCTTTCTTT
once | TRBJ2-3 | TRBV4-1 | - | CASSQDRGGSTDTQYF | TGCGCCAGCAGCCAAGATCGCGGCGGTAGCACAGATACGCAGTATTTT
- | TRBJ1-2 | TRBV5-1 | - | CASTRGGEGYTF | TGCGCCAGCACCCGAGGAGGGGAGGGCTACACCTTC
- | TRBJ2-1 | TRBV5-8 | - | CASSLIGTRPLYNEQFF | TGTGCCAGCAGCTTAATTGGGACTCGGCCCCTATACAATGAGCAGTTCTTC
- | TRBJ2-5 | TRBV25-1 | - | CASSGSRETQYF | TGTGCCAGCAGTGGATCACGGGAGACCCAGTACTTC
- | TRBJ2-7 | TRBV2 | TRBD1 | CASRGRLEDRGAEQYF | TGTGCCAGCAGAGGGAGACTGGAGGACAGGGGTGCCGAGCAGTACTTC
- | TRBJ2-1 | TRBV7-6 | TRBD2 | CASSLWSGSNYNEQFF | TGTGCCAGCAGCTTATGGAGCGGGAGCAACTACAATGAGCAGTTCTTC
- | TRBJ1-2 | TRBV5-1 | - | CASSLTKEASRRGGYTF | TGCGCCAGCAGCTTGACAAAGGAGGCGAGCCGAAGAGGGGGCTACACCTTC
- | TRBJ1-2 | TRBV25-1 | - | CASSGHLGSYGYTF | TGTGCCAGCAGTGGACACCTCGGGAGCTATGGCTACACCTTC
- | TRBJ1-1 | TRBV11-3 | - | CASSFTDRVNTEAFF | TGTGCCAGCAGCTTTACCGACAGAGTGAACACTGAAGCTTTCTTT
- | TRBJ2-2 | TRBV5-1 | - | CASSLEWAPRELFF | TGCGCCAGCAGCTTGGAGTGGGCACCGAGGGAGCTGTTTTTT
- | TRBJ2-7 | TRBV27 | - | CASSPSDSPFSYEQYF | TGTGCCAGCAGTCCCTCGGACAGCCCATTCTCCTACGAGCAGTACTTC
- | TRBJ2-3 | TRBV5-1 | TRBD2 | CASSPGTPGLTDTQYF | TGCGCCAGCAGCCCCGGCACTCCGGGACTAACAGATACGCAGTATTTT
- | TRBJ2-1 | TRBV5-1 | TRBD2 | CASSLELAGSTEQFF | TGCGCCAGCAGCTTGGAACTAGCGGGGAGCACTGAGCAGTTCTTC
- | TRBJ2-5 | TRBV9 | TRBD1 | CASSVRDRARETQYF | TGTGCCAGCAGCGTTCGGGACAGGGCAAGAGAGACCCAGTACTTC
- | TRBJ1-2 | TRBV4-1 | TRBD1 | CASSSGQTNYGYTF | TGCGCCAGCAGCTCGGGACAGACTAACTATGGCTACACCTTC
- | TRBJ2-6 | TRBV28 | - | CASSLDSTGTLTSGANVLTF | TGTGCCAGCAGTTTAGACTCGACAGGCACTTTAACCTCTGGGGCCAACGTCCTGACTTTC
- | TRBJ2-7 | TRBV15 | - | CATSSGGVNYEQYF | TGTGCCACCAGCAGCGGCGGAGTAAACTACGAGCAGTACTTC